This entry features one T cell receptor (beta chain) sequence. Other DNA sequences in this specimen translate into the identical CDR3. The data were taken from a study of shared clonotypes between healthy human individuals. Looking at the study overall: Each donor had three CD4 naive, three CD4 memory, two CD8 naive and one CD8 memory plate.

The germline V gene has CDR1 ENHRY and CDR2 SYGVKD. Trimming took 3 bases from V and 6 from J; bases not matched to a gene: 0. The CDR3 extends over 12 amino acids. This table comes from immunoSEQ multiplex PCR, and its TCRdb copy is limited to in-frame clones, with some not included. The table records about 1 million clones, roughly 70% of them present only once. What was sequenced was memory CD4+ T cells sorted from blood. Regarding subset: CD45RA-negative fraction. The V gene is TRBV10-3, the J gene TRBJ2-3, with 7 bases fitting TRBD2. This sequence originates from a man in his late teens or twenties in good health. The CDR3 nucleotides are TGTGCCATCAGTGAAGCGGGGGATACGCAGTATTTT. Translating gives CAISEAGDTQYF.